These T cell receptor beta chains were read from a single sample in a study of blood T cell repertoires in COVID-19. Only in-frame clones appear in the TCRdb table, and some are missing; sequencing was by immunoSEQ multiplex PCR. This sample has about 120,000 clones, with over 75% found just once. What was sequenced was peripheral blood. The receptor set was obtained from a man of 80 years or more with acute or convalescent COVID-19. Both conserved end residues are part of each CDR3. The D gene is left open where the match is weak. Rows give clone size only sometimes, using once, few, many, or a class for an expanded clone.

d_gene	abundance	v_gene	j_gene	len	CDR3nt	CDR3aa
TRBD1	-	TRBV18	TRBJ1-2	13	TGTGCCAGCTCAACCGACAGGGGAAGTGGCTACACCTTC	CASSTDRGSGYTF
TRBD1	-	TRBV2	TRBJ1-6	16	TGTGCCAGCATAGACAGGGGGCCCACCTATAATTCACCCCTCCACTTT	CASIDRGPTYNSPLHF
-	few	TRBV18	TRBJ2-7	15	TGTGCCAGCTCACCTACCTACTTAAACTCCTACGAGCAGTACTTC	CASSPTYLNSYEQYF
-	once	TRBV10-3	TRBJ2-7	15	TGTGCCATCAGCGTTACCCAGGGGAGCTCCTACGAGCAGTACTTC	CAISVTQGSSYEQYF
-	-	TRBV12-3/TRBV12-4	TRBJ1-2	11	TGTGCCACCGGTCGCTCCTATGGCTACACCTTC	CATGRSYGYTF
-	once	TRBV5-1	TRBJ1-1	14	TGCGCCAGCAGCTTGGGACATACGAACACTGAAGCTTTCTTT	CASSLGHTNTEAFF
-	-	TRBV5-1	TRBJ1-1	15	TGCGCCAGCAGCTTGGGGGCCGATTTGAACACTGAAGCTTTCTTT	CASSLGADLNTEAFF
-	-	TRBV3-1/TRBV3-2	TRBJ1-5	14	TGTGCCAGCAGCCAAGCCGCGGGCAATCAGCCCCAGCATTTT	CASSQAAGNQPQHF
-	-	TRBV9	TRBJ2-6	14	TGTGCCAGCAGCGTGGCATCTGGGGCCAACGTCCTGACTTTC	CASSVASGANVLTF
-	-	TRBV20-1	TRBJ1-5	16	TGCAGTGCTAGTAGAAGGGACACTGTAAGCAATCAGCCCCAGCATTTT	CSASRRDTVSNQPQHF
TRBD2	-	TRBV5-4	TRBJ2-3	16	TGTGCCAGCACCGAATGGGAGCGGGGGGCCGGAGATACGCAGTATTTT	CASTEWERGAGDTQYF
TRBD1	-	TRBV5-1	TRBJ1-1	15	TGCGCCAGCAGCCGCTGGACAGGGGGGAACACTGAAGCTTTCTTT	CASSRWTGGNTEAFF
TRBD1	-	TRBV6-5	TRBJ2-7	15	TGTGCCAGCAGACGCGGACAGGGAACGTCCTACGAGCAGTACTTC	CASRRGQGTSYEQYF
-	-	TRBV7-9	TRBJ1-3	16	TGTGCCAGCAGCCTCGGCCGAGGGGGCTCTGGAAACACCATATATTTT	CASSLGRGGSGNTIYF
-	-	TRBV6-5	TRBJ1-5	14	TGTGCCAGCAGATCCGGGACACTTAATCAGCCCCAGCATTTT	CASRSGTLNQPQHF
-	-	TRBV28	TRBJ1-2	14	TGTGCCAGCACCCTAGACTCGCTCGGCTATGGCTACACCTTC	CASTLDSLGYGYTF
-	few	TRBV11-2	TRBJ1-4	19	TGTGCCAGCAGCTCGTCCCAGAGGGGACAACACACAACTAATGAAAAACTGTTTTTT	CASSSSQRGQHTTNEKLFF
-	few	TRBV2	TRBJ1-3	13	TGTGCCAGCAGCCGAGACTCTGGAAACACCATATATTTT	CASSRDSGNTIYF
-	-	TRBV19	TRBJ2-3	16	TGTGCCAGTCGGGAGGGGGCTCGCCGGAGCGCAGATACGCAGTATTTT	CASREGARRSADTQYF
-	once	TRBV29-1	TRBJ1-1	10	TGCAGCGTTGGAAATTCCGGAGCTTTCTTT	CSVGNSGAFF
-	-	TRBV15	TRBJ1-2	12	TGTGCCACCAGCAGCACAGGGTTTGGCTACACCTTC	CATSSTGFGYTF
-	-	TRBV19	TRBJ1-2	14	TGTGCCAGTAGTATTTGGGGGGTAGAACGTGGCTACACCTTC	CASSIWGVERGYTF
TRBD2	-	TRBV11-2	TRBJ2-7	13	TGTGCCAGCAGCCGCGGGGGGGCCTACGAGCAGTACTTC	CASSRGGAYEQYF
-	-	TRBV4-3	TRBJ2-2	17	TGCGCCAGCAGCCAAGATCCCCCTAGCGCGAACACCGGGGAGCTGTTTTTT	CASSQDPPSANTGELFF
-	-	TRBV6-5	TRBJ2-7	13	TGTGCCAGCACCTCAGGCGGGACCTACGAGCAGTACTTC	CASTSGGTYEQYF
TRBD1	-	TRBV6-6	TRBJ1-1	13	TGTGCCAGCAGAGGGACAGGCGACACTGAAGCTTTCTTT	CASRGTGDTEAFF
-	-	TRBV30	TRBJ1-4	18	TGTGCCTGGAGTGTAATTCCGCAAACTCCTTCAACTAATGAAAAACTGTTTTTT	CAWSVIPQTPSTNEKLFF
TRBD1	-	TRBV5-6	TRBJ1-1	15	TGTGCCAGCAGCGCCGACAGGGGGAGGAACACTGAAGCTTTCTTT	CASSADRGRNTEAFF
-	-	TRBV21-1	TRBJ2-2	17	TGTGCCACCCTCGACAGGGGGACTAGCGGTAACGCCGGGGAGCTGTTTTTT	CATLDRGTSGNAGELFF
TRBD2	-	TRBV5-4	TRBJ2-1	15	TGTGCCAGCAGCCCCGGGGGGGCCTCGGCCAATGAGCAGTTCTTC	CASSPGGASANEQFF
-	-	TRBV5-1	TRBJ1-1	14	TGCGCCAGCAGCTTGGAGGGGTTGGTCACTGAAGCTTTCTTT	CASSLEGLVTEAFF
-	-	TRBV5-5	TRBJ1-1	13	TGTGCCAGCAGTAAACCCCAGGGGACTGAAGCTTTCTTT	CASSKPQGTEAFF
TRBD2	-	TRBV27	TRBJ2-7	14	TGTGCCAGCAGTTACGGGGGGGGCTCCTACGAGCAGTACTTC	CASSYGGGSYEQYF
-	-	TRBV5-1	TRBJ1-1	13	TGCGCCAGCAGCCCCGTGGGTAGCCCTGAAGCTTTCTTT	CASSPVGSPEAFF
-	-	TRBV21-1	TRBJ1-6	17	TGTGCCAGCAGCAAAGGGACAGACCTCAAGGTTGGTTCACCCCTCCACTTT	CASSKGTDLKVGSPLHF
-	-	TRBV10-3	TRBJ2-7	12	TGTGCCATCAGTGAGTCCTACTACGAGCAGTACTTC	CAISESYYEQYF
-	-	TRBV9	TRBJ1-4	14	TGTGCCAGCAGCGTAGACTCCCTCGGGGAAAAACTGTTTTTT	CASSVDSLGEKLFF
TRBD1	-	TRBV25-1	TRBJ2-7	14	TGTGCCAGCAGAACCGGGACAGGGGGTAAAGAGCAGTACTTC	CASRTGTGGKEQYF
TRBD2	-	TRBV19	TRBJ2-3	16	TGTGCCAGTAGTGCCGAACTAGCGTCTAGCACAGATACGCAGTATTTT	CASSAELASSTDTQYF
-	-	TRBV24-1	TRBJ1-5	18	TGTGCCACCAAGCGACGACAAGCAGGGGTAAGGGGCAATCAGCCCCAGCATTTT	CATKRRQAGVRGNQPQHF
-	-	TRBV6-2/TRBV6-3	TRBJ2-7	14	TGTGCCAGCAGTTACCCCGTAACAGGGAGCGAGCAGTACTTC	CASSYPVTGSEQYF
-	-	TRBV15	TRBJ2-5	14	TGTGCCACCAGCAGAATCGGGACATGGGAGACCCAGTACTTC	CATSRIGTWETQYF
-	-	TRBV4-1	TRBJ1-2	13	TGCGCCAGCAGCCAAGAACAGGGATATGGCTACACCTTC	CASSQEQGYGYTF
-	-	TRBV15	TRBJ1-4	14	TGTGCCACCAGCAACAAAGCAACTAATGAAAAACTGTTTTTT	CATSNKATNEKLFF
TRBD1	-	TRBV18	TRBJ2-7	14	TGTGCCAGCTCACAGGGACAGGGAACCTACGAGCAGTACTTC	CASSQGQGTYEQYF